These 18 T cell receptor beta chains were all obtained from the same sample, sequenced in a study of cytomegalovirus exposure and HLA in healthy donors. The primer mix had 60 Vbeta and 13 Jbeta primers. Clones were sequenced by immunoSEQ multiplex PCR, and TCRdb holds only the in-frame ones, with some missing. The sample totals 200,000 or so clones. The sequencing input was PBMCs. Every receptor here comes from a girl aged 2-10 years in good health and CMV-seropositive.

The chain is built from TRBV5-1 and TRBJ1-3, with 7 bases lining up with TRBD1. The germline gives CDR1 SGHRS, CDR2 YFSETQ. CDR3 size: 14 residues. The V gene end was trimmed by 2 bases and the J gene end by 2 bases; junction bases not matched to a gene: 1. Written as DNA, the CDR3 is TGCGCCAGCAGCTTTGACAGGGCTGGAAACACCATATATTTT. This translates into CASSFDRAGNTIYF. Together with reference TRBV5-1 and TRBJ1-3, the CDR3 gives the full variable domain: KAGVTQTPRYLIKTRGQQVTLSCSPISGHRSVSWYQQTPGQGLQFLFEYFSETQRNKGNFPGRFSGRQFSNSRSEMNVSTLELGDSALYLCASSFDRAGNTIYFGEGSWLTVV.

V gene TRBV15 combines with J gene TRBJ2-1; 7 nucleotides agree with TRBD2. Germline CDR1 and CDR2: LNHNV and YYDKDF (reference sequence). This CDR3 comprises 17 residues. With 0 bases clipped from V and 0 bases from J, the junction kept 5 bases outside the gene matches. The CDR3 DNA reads TGTGCCACCAGCAGAGATCGCGGCGGGAGCTCCTACAATGAGCAGTTCTTC. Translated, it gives CATSRDRGGSSYNEQFF.

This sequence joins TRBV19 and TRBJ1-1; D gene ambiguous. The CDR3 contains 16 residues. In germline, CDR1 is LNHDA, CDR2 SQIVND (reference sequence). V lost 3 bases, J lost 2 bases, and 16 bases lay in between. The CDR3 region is CASSMRVNAVNTEAFF. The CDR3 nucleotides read TGTGCCAGTAGTATGAGGGTGAACGCAGTCAACACTGAAGCTTTCTTT.

The CDR3 bases are TGTGCCAGTAGTATAAGAAGGAGGCAAGTTAACACTGAAGCTTTCTTT. Its translation: CASSIRRRQVNTEAFF. This chain uses TRBV19 with TRBJ1-1; D call uncertain. V lost 2 bases to trimming and J lost 2 bases, with 15 bases between them. The germline V gene encodes CDR1 LNHDA and CDR2 SQIVND (reference sequence). The CDR3 is made up of 16 amino acids.

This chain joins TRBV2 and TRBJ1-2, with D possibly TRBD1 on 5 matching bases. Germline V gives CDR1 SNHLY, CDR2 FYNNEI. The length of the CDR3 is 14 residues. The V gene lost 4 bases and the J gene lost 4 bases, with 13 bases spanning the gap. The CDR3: CASSGYRTLYGYTF. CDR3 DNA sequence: TGTGCCAGCAGTGGATACAGGACCCTCTATGGCTACACCTTC. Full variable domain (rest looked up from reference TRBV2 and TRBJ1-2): EPEVTQTPSHQVTQMGQEVILRCVPISNHLYFYWYRQILGQKVEFLVSFYNNEISEKSEIFDDQFSVERPDGSNFTLKIRSTKLEDSAMYFCASSGYRTLYGYTFGSGTRLTVV.

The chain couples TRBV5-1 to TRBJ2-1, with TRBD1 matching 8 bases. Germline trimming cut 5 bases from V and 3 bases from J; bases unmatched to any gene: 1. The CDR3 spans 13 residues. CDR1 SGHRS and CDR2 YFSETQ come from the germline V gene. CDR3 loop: CASRDRGYNEQFF. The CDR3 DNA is TGCGCCAGCAGAGACAGGGGCTACAATGAGCAGTTCTTC.

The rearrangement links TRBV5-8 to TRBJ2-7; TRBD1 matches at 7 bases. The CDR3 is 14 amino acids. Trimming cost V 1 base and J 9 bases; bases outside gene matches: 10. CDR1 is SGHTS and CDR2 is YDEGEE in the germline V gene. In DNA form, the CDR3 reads TGTGCCAGCAGCTTGTATAACAGGGGCCACGGGCAGTACTTC. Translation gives CASSLYNRGHGQYF. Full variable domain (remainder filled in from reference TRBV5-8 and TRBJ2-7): EAGVTQSPTHLIKTRGQQATLRCSPISGHTSVYWYQQALGLGLQFLLWYDEGEERNRGNFPPRFSGRQFPNYSSELNVNALELEDSALYLCASSLYNRGHGQYFGPGTRLTVT.

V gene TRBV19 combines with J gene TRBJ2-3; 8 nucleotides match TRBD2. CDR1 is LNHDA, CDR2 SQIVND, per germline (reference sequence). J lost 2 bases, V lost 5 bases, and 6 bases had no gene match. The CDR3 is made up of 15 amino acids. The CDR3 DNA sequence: TGTGCCAGTAGTTCACTAGCGGTACCCACAGATACGCAGTATTTT. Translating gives CASSSLAVPTDTQYF.

The CDR3 sequence: CASSPGPRDREENTIYF. As DNA, the CDR3 is TGTGCCAGCAGCCCGGGTCCTCGGGACAGGGAGGAAAACACCATATATTTT. V gene TRBV21-1 combines with J gene TRBJ1-3; the table's D call, TRBD1, was not checked against the DNA. TRBV21-1 is listed as a pseudogene. CDR3 length equals 17 residues.

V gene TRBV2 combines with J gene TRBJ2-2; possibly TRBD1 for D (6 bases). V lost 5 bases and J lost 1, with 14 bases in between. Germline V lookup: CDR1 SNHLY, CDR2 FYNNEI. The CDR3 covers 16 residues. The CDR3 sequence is CASSQQGVGNTGELFF. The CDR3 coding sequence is TGTGCCAGCAGTCAACAGGGTGTCGGGAACACCGGGGAGCTGTTTTTT.

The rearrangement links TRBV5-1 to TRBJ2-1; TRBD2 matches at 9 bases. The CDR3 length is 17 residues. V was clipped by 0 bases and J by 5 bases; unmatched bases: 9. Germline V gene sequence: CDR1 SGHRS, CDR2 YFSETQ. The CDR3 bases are TGCGCCAGCAGCTTGGCCGAGACTAGCGGCCCTAACAATGAGCAGTTCTTC. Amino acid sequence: CASSLAETSGPNNEQFF. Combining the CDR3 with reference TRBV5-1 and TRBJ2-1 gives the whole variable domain KAGVTQTPRYLIKTRGQQVTLSCSPISGHRSVSWYQQTPGQGLQFLFEYFSETQRNKGNFPGRFSGRQFSNSRSEMNVSTLELGDSALYLCASSLAETSGPNNEQFFGPGTRLTVL.

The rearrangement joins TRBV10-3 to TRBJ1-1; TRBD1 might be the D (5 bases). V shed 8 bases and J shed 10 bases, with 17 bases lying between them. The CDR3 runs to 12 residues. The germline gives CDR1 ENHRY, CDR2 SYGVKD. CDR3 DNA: TGTGCCATCGAGGAGGAGGGGAGTGGAGCTTTCTTT. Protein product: CAIEEEGSGAFF.

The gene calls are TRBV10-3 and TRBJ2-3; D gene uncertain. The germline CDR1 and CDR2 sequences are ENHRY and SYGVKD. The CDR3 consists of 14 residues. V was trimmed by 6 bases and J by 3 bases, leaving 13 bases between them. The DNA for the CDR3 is TGTGCCATCAGACTGTCCGTCCCGACAGATACGCAGTATTTT. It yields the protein CAIRLSVPTDTQYF.

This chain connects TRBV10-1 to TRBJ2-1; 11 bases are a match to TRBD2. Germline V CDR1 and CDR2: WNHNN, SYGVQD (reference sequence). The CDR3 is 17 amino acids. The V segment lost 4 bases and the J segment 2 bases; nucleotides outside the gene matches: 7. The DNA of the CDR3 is TGCGCCAGCAGTGGTGCACTAGCGGGAGCACCCTACAATGAGCAGTTCTTC. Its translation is CASSGALAGAPYNEQFF.

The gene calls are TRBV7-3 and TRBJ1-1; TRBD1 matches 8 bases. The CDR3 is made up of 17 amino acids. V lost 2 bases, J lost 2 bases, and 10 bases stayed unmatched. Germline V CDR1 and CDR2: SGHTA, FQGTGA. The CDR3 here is CASSLHSTGAINTEAFF. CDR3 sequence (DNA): TGTGCCAGCAGCTTACACTCGACAGGGGCAATTAACACTGAAGCTTTCTTT.

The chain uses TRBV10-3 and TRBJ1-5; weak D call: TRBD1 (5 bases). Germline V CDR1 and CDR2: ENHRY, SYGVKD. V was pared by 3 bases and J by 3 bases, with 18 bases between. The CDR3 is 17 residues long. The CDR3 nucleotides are TGTGCCATCAGTGAAGTCGAACAGGCCGGCGTCAATCAGCCCCAGCATTTT. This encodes CAISEVEQAGVNQPQHF.

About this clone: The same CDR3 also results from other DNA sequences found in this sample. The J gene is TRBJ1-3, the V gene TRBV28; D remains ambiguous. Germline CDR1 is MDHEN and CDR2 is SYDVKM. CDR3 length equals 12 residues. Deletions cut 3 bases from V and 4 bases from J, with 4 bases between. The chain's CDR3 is CASSFRGNTIYF. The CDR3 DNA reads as TGTGCCAGCAGTTTTAGAGGAAACACCATATATTTT.

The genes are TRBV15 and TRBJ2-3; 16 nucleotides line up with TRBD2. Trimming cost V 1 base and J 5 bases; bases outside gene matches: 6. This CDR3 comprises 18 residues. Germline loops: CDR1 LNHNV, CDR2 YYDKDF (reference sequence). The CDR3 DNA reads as TGTGCCACCAGCAGAGTGGGGACTAGCGGGAGGGCCGGAGATACGCAGTATTTT. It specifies CATSRVGTSGRAGDTQYF.